What follows are 7 T cell receptor beta chains derived from one specimen sequenced in a study of blood T cell repertoires in COVID-19. The assay was immunoSEQ multiplex PCR, and TCRdb's table has in-frame clones only and misses some. The sample contains around 210,000 clones, roughly 75% of which appear only once. The material sequenced was peripheral blood. These receptors all come from a woman in her 70s with acute or convalescent COVID-19.

This rearrangement joins TRBV29-1 to TRBJ1-2; 9 bases are a match to TRBD1. V shed 0 bases, J shed 8 bases, and the junction held 4 bases outside the gene matches. Looked up from germline, CDR1 is SQVTM and CDR2 is ANQGSEA. CDR3 length: 13 amino acids. The CDR3 loop reads CSVEDYRGPGYTF. Here the CDR3 DNA reads TGCAGCGTTGAAGACTACAGGGGGCCCGGCTACACCTTC.

V is TRBV3-1 (or the pseudogene TRBV3-2) and J is TRBJ1-1, with a tentative D call TRBD1 (5 bases). The CDR3 spans 13 residues. Trimming stripped 4 bases from V and 0 bases from J, with 6 bases between. Per the germline V gene, CDR1 is LGHDT and CDR2 is YNNKEL (reference sequence). The chain's CDR3 is CASSPRVNTEAFF. CDR3 nucleotide sequence: TGTGCCAGCAGCCCCAGGGTGAACACTGAAGCTTTCTTT.

This clone was seen a few times. The V gene is TRBV28, the J gene TRBJ2-7, with D unclear. Germline loops: CDR1 MDHEN, CDR2 SYDVKM. The CDR3 is made up of 14 amino acids. Trimming removed 7 bases at V and 2 bases at J, with 15 bases between. DNA of the CDR3: TGTGCCAGCACCACCAGTATGTCTGCCTACGAGCAGTACTTC. It specifies CASTTSMSAYEQYF.

The chain is built from TRBV10-3 and TRBJ1-4; TRBD1 matches 9 bases. Losses at the gene ends were 6 bases for V and 8 bases for J; bases not matched to a gene: 7. This CDR3 contains 14 residues. Germline V lookup: CDR1 ENHRY, CDR2 SYGVKD. The CDR3 reads CAISPGQGNEKLFF. The CDR3 DNA reads as TGTGCCATCAGCCCGGGACAGGGAAACGAAAAACTGTTTTTT.

V gene TRBV9 combines with J gene TRBJ2-1; D possibly corresponds to TRBD1 (6 bases). The germline V and J ends were trimmed by 0 bases and 3 bases, with 7 bases remaining between them. This CDR3 is built from 14 residues. CDR1 is SGDLS, CDR2 YYNGEE, per germline. The CDR3 region has the DNA TGTGCCAGCAGCGTAGCGGGACACTACAATGAGCAGTTCTTC. Protein: CASSVAGHYNEQFF.

The chain couples TRBV28 to TRBJ1-2; D perhaps matches TRBD1 (6 bases). The CDR3 sequence is 14 residues long. Trimming pared 1 base from V and 7 bases from J, leaving 13 bases between. The germline V gene encodes CDR1 MDHEN and CDR2 SYDVKM. In DNA form, the CDR3 reads TGTGCCAGCAGTTTATCCGACAGGACGGGTGGCTACACCTTC. Translating gives CASSLSDRTGGYTF.

This clone was seen only a few times. The CDR3 region has the DNA TGCAGTGCTAGAGAGGACACCTCAAGCACCTTC. Translating it yields CSAREDTSSTF. This sequence joins TRBV20-1 and TRBJ1-2; maybe TRBD1 (5 bases). Germline lookup yields CDR1 DFQATT and CDR2 SNEGSKA (reference sequence). The CDR3 covers 11 residues. V was pared by 0 bases and J by 13 bases, with 12 bases between.